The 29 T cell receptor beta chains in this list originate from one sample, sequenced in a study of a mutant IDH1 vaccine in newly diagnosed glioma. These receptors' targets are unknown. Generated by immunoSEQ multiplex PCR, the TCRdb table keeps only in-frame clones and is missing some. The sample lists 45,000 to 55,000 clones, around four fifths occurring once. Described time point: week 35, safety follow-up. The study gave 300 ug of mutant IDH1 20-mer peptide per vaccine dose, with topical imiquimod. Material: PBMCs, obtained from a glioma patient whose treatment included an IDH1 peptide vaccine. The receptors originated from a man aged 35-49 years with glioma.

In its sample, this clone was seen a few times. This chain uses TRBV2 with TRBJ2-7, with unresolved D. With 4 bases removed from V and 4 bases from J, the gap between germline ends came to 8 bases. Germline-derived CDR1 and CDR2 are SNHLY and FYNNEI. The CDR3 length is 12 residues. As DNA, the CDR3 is TGTGCCAGCAGTGTTCATCGGTACGAGCAGTACTTC. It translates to CASSVHRYEQYF.

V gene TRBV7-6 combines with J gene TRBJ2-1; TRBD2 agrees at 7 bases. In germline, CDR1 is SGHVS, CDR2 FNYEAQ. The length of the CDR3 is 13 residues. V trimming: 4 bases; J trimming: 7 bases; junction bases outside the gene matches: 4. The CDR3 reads CASSSSGGNEQFF. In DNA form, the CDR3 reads TGTGCCAGCAGCTCTAGCGGTGGAAATGAGCAGTTCTTC.

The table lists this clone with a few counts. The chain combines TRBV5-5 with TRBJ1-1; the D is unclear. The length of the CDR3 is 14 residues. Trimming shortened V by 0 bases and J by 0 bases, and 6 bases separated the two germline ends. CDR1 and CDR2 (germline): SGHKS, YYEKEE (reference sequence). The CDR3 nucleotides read TGTGCCAGCAGCTTGGGTCGTTTGAACACTGAAGCTTTCTTT. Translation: CASSLGRLNTEAFF.

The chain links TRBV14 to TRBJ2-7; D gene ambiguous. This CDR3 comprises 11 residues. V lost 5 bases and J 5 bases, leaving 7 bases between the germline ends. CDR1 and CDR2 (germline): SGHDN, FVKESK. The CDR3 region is CASSYGHEQYF. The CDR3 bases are TGTGCCAGCAGCTATGGACACGAGCAGTACTTC.

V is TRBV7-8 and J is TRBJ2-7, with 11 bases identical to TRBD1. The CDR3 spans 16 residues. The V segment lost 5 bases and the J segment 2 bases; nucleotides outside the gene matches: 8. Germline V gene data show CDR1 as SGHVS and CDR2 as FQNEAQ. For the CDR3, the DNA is TGTGCCAGCAGCAGAGGCTGGGGACAGGGGGCCTACGAGCAGTACTTC. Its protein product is CASSRGWGQGAYEQYF.

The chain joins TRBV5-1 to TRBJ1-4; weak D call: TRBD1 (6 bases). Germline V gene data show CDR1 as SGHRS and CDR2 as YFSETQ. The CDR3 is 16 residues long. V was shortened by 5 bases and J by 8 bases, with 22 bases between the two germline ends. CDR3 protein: CASSINPGPGEEKLFF. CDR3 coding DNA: TGCGCCAGCAGTATAAATCCGGGGCCAGGGGAAGAAAAACTGTTTTTT.

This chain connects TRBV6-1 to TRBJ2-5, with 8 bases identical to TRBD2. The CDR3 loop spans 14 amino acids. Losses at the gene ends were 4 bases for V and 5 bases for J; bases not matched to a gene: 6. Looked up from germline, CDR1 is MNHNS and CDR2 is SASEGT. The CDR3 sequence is CASSAAGGGETQYF. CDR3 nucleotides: TGTGCCAGCAGTGCGGCGGGGGGTGGGGAGACCCAGTACTTC.

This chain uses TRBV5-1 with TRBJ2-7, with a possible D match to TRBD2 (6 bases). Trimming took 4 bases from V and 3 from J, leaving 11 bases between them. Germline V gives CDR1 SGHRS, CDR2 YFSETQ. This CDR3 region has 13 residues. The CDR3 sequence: CASSRGLFYEQYF. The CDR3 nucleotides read TGCGCCAGCAGCAGGGGACTCTTCTACGAGCAGTACTTC.

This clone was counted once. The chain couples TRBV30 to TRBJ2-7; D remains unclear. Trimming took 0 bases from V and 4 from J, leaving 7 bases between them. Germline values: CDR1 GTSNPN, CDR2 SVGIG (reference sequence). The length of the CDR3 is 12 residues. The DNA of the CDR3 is TGTGCCTGGAGTGTCCAGACGTACGAGCAGTACTTC. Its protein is CAWSVQTYEQYF. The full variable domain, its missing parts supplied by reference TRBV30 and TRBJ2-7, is SQTIHQWPATLVQPVGSPLSLECTVEGTSNPNLYWYRQAAGRGLQLLFYSVGIGQISSEVPQNLSASRPQDRQFILSSKKLLLSDSGFYLCAWSVQTYEQYFGPGTRLTVT.

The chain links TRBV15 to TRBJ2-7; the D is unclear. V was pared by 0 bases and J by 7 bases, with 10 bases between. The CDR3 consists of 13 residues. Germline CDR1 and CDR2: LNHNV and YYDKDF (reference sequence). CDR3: CATSRDKFWEQYF. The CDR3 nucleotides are TGTGCCACCAGCAGAGATAAGTTTTGGGAGCAGTACTTC.

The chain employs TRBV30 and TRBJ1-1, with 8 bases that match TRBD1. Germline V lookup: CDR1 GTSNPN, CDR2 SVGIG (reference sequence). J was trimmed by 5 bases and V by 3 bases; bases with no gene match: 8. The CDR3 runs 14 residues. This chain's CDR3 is CAWSLSTGGTEAFF. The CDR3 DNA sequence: TGTGCCTGGAGCCTATCAACAGGGGGAACTGAAGCTTTCTTT.

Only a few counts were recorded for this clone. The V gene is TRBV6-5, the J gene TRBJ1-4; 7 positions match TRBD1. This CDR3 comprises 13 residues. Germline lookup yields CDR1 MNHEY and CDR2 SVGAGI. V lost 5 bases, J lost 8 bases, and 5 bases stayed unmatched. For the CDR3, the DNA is TGTGCCAGCAGTCGACAGGGAGAAGAAAAACTGTTTTTT. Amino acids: CASSRQGEEKLFF.

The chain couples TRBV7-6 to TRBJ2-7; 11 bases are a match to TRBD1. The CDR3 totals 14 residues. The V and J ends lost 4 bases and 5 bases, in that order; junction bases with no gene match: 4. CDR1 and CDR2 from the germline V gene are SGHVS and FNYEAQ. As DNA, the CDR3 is TGTGCCAGCAGCTCTGGACAGGGGGCGAACGAGCAGTACTTC. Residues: CASSSGQGANEQYF.

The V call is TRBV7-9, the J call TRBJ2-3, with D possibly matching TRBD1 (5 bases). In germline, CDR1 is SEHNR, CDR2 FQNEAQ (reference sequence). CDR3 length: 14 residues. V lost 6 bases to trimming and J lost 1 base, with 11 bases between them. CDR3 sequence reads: CASRLPTGTDTQYF. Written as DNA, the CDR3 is TGTGCCAGCAGACTACCGACAGGCACAGATACGCAGTATTTT.

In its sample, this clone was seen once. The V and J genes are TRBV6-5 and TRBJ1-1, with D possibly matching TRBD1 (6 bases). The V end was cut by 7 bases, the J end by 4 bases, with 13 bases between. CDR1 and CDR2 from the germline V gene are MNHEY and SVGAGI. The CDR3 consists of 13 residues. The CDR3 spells CASTQGLGTEAFF. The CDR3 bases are TGTGCCAGCACACAGGGTTTGGGCACTGAAGCTTTCTTT.

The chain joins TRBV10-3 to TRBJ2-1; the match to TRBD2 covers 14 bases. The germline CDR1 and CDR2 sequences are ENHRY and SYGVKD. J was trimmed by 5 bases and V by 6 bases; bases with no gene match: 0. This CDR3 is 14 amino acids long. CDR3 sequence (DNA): TGTGCCATCAGGGGACTAGCGGGGGACAATGAGCAGTTCTTC. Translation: CAIRGLAGDNEQFF.

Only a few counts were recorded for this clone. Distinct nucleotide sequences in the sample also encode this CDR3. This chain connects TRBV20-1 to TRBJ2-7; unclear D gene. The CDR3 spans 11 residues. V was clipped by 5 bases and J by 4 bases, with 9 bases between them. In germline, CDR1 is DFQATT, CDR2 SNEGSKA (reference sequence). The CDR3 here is CSAHLGYEQYF. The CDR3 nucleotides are TGCAGTGCTCATTTGGGTTACGAGCAGTACTTC.

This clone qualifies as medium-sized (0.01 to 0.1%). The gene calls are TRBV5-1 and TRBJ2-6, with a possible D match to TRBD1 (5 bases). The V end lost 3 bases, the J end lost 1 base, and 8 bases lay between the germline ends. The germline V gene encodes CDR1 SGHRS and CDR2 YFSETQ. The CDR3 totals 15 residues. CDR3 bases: TGCGCCAGCAGCTCGAGACAGTCTGGGGCCAACGTCCTGACTTTC. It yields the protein CASSSRQSGANVLTF.

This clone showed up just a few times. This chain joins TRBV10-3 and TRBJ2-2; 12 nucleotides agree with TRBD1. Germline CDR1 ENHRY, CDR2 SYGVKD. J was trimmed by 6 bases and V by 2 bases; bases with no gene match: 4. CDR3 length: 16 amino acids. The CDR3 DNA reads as TGTGCCATCAGTGAGCCGGGACAGGGGGCAGCCGGGGAGCTGTTTTTT. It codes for CAISEPGQGAAGELFF.

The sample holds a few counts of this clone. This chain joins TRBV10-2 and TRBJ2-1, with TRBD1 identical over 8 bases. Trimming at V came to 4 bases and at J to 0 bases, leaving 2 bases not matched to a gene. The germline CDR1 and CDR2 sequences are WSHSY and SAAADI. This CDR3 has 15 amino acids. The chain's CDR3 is CASSATGGSYNEQFF. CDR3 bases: TGCGCCAGCAGTGCAACAGGGGGCTCCTACAATGAGCAGTTCTTC.

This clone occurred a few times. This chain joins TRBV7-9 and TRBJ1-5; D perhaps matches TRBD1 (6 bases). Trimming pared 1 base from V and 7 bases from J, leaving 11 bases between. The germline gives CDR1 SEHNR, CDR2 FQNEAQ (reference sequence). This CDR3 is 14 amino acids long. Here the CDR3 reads CASSLDRAGQPQHF. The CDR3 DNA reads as TGTGCCAGCAGCTTAGACAGGGCCGGGCAGCCCCAGCATTTT.

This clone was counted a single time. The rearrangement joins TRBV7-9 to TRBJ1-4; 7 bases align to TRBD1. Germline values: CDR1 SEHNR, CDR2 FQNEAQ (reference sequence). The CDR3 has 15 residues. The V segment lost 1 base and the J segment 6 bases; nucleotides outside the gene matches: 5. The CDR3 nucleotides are TGTGCCAGCAGCTTAGGTGGGACAGCCTATGAAAAACTGTTTTTT. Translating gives CASSLGGTAYEKLFF.

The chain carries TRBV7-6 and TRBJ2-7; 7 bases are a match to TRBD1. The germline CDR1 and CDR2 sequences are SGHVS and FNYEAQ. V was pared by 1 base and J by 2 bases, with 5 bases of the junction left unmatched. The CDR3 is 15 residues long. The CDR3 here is CASSLDGDRTYEQYF. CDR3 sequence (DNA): TGTGCCAGCAGCTTAGACGGGGACAGAACCTACGAGCAGTACTTC.

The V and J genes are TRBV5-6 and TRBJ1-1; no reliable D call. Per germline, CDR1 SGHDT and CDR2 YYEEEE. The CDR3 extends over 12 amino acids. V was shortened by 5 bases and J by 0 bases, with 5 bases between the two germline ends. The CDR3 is CASSYLNTEAFF. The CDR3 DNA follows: TGTGCCAGCAGTTATTTGAACACTGAAGCTTTCTTT.

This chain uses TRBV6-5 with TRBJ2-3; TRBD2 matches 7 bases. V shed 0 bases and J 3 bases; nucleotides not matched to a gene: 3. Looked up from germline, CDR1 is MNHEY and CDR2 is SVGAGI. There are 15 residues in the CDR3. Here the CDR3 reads CASSYSSGKTDTQYF. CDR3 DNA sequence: TGTGCCAGCAGTTACTCGAGCGGGAAGACAGATACGCAGTATTTT.

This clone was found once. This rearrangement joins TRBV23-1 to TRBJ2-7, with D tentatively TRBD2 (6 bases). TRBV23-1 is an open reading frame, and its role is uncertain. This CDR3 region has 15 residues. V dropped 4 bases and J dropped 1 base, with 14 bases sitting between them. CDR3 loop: CASSRGGPRSYEQYF. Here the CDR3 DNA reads TGCGCCAGCAGTCGAGGAGGGCCCAGGTCCTACGAGCAGTACTTC.

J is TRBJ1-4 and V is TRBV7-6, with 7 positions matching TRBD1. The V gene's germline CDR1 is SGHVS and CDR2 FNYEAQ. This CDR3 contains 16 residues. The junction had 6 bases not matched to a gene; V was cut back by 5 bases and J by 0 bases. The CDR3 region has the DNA TGTGCCAGCAGCCTTAGACAGGGATCAACTAATGAAAAACTGTTTTTT. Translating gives CASSLRQGSTNEKLFF.

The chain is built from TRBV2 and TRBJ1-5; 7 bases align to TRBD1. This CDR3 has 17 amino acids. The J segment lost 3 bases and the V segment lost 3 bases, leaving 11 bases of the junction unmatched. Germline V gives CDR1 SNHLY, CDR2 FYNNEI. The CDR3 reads CASSEVTGLTHNQPQHF. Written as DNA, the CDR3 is TGTGCCAGCAGTGAGGTGACAGGGCTGACACACAATCAGCCCCAGCATTTT.

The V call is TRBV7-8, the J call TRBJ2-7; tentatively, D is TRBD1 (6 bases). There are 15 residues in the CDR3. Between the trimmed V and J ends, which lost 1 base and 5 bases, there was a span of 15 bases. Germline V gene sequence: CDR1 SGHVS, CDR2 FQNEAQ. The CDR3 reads CASSLGAGDLNEQYF. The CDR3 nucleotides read TGTGCCAGCAGCTTAGGGGCAGGGGATCTTAACGAGCAGTACTTC.